These T cell receptor beta chains were read from a single sample in a study of cytomegalovirus exposure and HLA in healthy donors. Profiled with immunoSEQ multiplex PCR; TCRdb holds only in-frame clones, not every one. The sample consists of fewer than 85,000 clones, about four fifths of them appearing once. The specimen sequenced was PBMCs. The receptors derive from a man aged 18 to 30 in good health and CMV-seropositive. Each CDR3 is given with its conserved first and last residue. D genes are given only for firm matches. Not every row has a clone size; where given, it reads once, few, many or a size class.

d_call	v_call	j_call	clone_size	cdr3_aa	cdr3_nt
NA	TRBV6-5	TRBJ2-7	NA	CASSFRGGEQYF	TGTGCCAGCAGCTTTAGAGGGGGCGAGCAGTACTTC
TRBD2	TRBV15	TRBJ2-1	NA	CATCKGLVGNEQFF	TGTGCCACCTGTAAAGGACTAGTTGGCAATGAGCAGTTCTTC
TRBD1	TRBV28	TRBJ1-5	NA	CASSIGTAENQPQHF	TGTGCCAGCAGTATCGGGACAGCCGAAAATCAGCCCCAGCATTTT
NA	TRBV6-5	TRBJ1-3	NA	CASRDTGLINTIYF	TGTGCCAGCCGGGACACAGGGTTGATAAACACCATATATTTT
TRBD1	TRBV5-1	TRBJ1-1	few	CASSGGQGNTEAFF	TGCGCCAGCAGCGGGGGACAGGGGAACACTGAAGCTTTCTTT
TRBD1	TRBV5-1	TRBJ1-2	once	CASTPAGTGGGYGYTF	TGCGCCAGCACTCCGGCCGGGACAGGGGGCGGCTATGGCTACACCTTC
NA	TRBV29-1	TRBJ2-1	NA	CSAVGQYYNEQFF	TGCAGCGCCGTAGGACAGTACTACAATGAGCAGTTCTTC
NA	TRBV15	TRBJ1-5	few	CATSRDRQGNQPQHF	TGTGCCACCAGCAGAGATCGGCAGGGCAATCAGCCCCAGCATTTT
NA	TRBV5-4	TRBJ1-1	NA	CASSPDRDTEAFF	TGTGCCAGCAGCCCGGACAGAGACACTGAAGCTTTCTTT
NA	TRBV4-2	TRBJ1-1	NA	CASSQDLVAGGTEAFF	TGTGCCAGCAGCCAAGATCTTGTTGCGGGTGGCACTGAAGCTTTCTTT
NA	TRBV29-1	TRBJ2-3	NA	CSVDADTQYF	TGCAGCGTTGACGCAGATACGCAGTATTTT
NA	TRBV28	TRBJ1-1	NA	CASISTGNTEAFF	TGTGCCAGCATCTCGACGGGGAACACTGAAGCTTTCTTT
TRBD1	TRBV4-2	TRBJ2-7	NA	CASSHRQGATEQYF	TGTGCCAGCAGCCATCGACAGGGGGCGACCGAGCAGTACTTC
NA	TRBV2	TRBJ2-4	NA	CASLFQGAKNIQYF	TGTGCCAGCCTCTTTCAGGGGGCCAAAAACATTCAGTACTTC
NA	TRBV2	TRBJ2-7	NA	CASSLGQGLDEQYF	TGTGCCAGCAGTTTGGGGCAGGGCCTCGACGAGCAGTACTTC
NA	TRBV6-1	TRBJ2-4	NA	CASSDTGRNIQYF	TGTGCCAGCAGTGATACAGGGAGAAACATTCAGTACTTC
NA	TRBV5-1	TRBJ2-7	NA	CASSHGGGYEQYF	TGCGCCAGCAGTCACGGGGGAGGCTACGAGCAGTACTTC
NA	TRBV7-2	TRBJ1-2	once	CASSFPGTHYGYTF	TGTGCCAGCAGCTTCCCCGGGACTCACTATGGCTACACCTTC
TRBD2	TRBV14	TRBJ2-7	few	CASSFTSGLTYEQYF	TGTGCCAGCAGCTTTACTAGCGGACTAACCTACGAGCAGTACTTC
TRBD2	TRBV2	TRBJ2-1	NA	CASSRSSLAGVLNEQFF	TGTGCCAGCAGTCGGTCCAGCCTAGCGGGGGTTCTGAATGAGCAGTTCTTC
TRBD1	TRBV5-8	TRBJ1-1	NA	CASSPGTGFSEAFF	TGTGCCAGCAGCCCCGGGACAGGCTTCTCTGAAGCTTTCTTT
TRBD2	TRBV11-2	TRBJ2-5	NA	CASSLELAGWETQYF	TGTGCCAGCAGCTTAGAGCTAGCGGGATGGGAGACCCAGTACTTC
NA	TRBV7-9	TRBJ1-2	NA	CASSPLISGVEGYTF	TGTGCCAGCAGCCCCCTGATCTCGGGGGTAGAAGGCTACACCTTC
NA	TRBV7-8	TRBJ1-4	few	CASSSRLLDKLFF	TGTGCCAGCAGCTCCCGCCTATTAGATAAACTGTTTTTT
NA	TRBV5-1	TRBJ2-3	NA	CASSLEIDTQYF	TGCGCCAGCAGCCTCGAGATAGATACGCAGTATTTT
TRBD2	TRBV4-1	TRBJ2-7	NA	CASSQDQAGDTYEQYF	TGCGCCAGCAGCCAAGATCAAGCGGGGGATACCTACGAGCAGTACTTC
NA	TRBV7-8	TRBJ1-5	NA	CASSLVRVLKNSNQPQHF	TGTGCCAGCAGCTTAGTCCGAGTACTGAAAAATAGCAATCAGCCCCAGCATTTT
TRBD1	TRBV28	TRBJ1-2	NA	CASSLGTGGANYGYTF	TGTGCCAGCAGCCTCGGGACAGGGGGAGCTAACTATGGCTACACCTTC
NA	TRBV7-3	TRBJ2-7	once	CASSLTGIYEQYF	TGTGCCAGCAGCTTAACCGGGATCTACGAGCAGTACTTC
TRBD1	TRBV28	TRBJ1-1	NA	CASKPPGQVNTEAFF	TGTGCCAGCAAGCCTCCGGGACAGGTGAACACTGAAGCTTTCTTT
NA	TRBV19	TRBJ1-5	NA	CASSIDRSQPQHF	TGTGCCAGTAGTATAGACAGATCTCAGCCCCAGCATTTT
NA	TRBV29-1	TRBJ1-2	NA	CSVRTNGYTF	TGCAGCGTGCGGACTAATGGCTACACCTTC
TRBD1	TRBV5-1	TRBJ1-1	NA	CASSHGQGATEAFF	TGCGCCAGCAGCCACGGACAGGGGGCTACTGAAGCTTTCTTT
TRBD1	TRBV6-5	TRBJ1-2	NA	CASSYSTGAYGYTF	TGTGCCAGCAGTTACTCCACAGGGGCGTATGGCTACACCTTC
NA	TRBV14	TRBJ2-5	few	CASSHFLQETQYF	TGTGCCAGCAGCCATTTTCTGCAAGAGACCCAGTACTTC
NA	TRBV10-3	TRBJ1-5	NA	CAISQNNNNQPQHF	TGTGCCATCTCCCAGAACAATAACAATCAGCCCCAGCATTTT
TRBD1	TRBV9	TRBJ2-5	NA	CASSVEKTGRETQYF	TGTGCCAGCAGCGTAGAGAAGACAGGGCGCGAGACCCAGTACTTC
NA	TRBV27	TRBJ2-7	NA	CASSLSRRGSTSTLIYEQYF	TGTGCCAGCAGTTTAAGTCGGCGGGGCAGCACCTCCACCCTAATTTACGAGCAGTACTTC
NA	TRBV9	TRBJ1-5	NA	CASSVEEGGLQHF	TGTGCCAGCAGCGTAGAAGAGGGCGGGCTCCAGCATTTT
TRBD2	TRBV6-1	TRBJ2-1	NA	CASSVGTSSYNEQFF	TGTGCCAGCAGTGTAGGGACTAGCTCCTACAATGAGCAGTTCTTC
NA	TRBV18	TRBJ1-2	NA	CASSSQGNYGYTF	TGTGCCAGCTCAAGTCAGGGTAACTATGGCTACACCTTC
NA	TRBV11-2	TRBJ2-2	NA	CASTISGGNGELFF	TGTGCCAGCACAATTAGCGGTGGAAACGGGGAGCTGTTTTTT
NA	TRBV6-6	TRBJ2-3	few	CASSLTGHTDTQYF	TGTGCCAGCAGTTTGACAGGACACACAGATACGCAGTATTTT
TRBD2	TRBV5-1	TRBJ2-7	NA	CASTGTSATYEQYF	TGCGCCAGCACCGGGACTAGCGCTACCTACGAGCAGTACTTC
TRBD2	TRBV28	TRBJ2-1	NA	CASSLSGSSYNEQFF	TGTGCCAGCAGTTTAAGCGGGAGCTCCTACAATGAGCAGTTCTTC
TRBD2	TRBV2	TRBJ2-5	NA	CASRGLARIQETQYF	TGTGCCAGCAGGGGACTAGCGCGAATCCAAGAGACCCAGTACTTC
NA	TRBV7-9	TRBJ2-1	NA	CASSPFRGEQFF	TGTGCCAGCAGCCCCTTCCGGGGGGAGCAGTTCTTC
NA	TRBV5-1	TRBJ2-5	few	CASSLAEETQYF	TGCGCCAGCAGCTTGGCCGAAGAGACCCAGTACTTC
TRBD1	TRBV10-1	TRBJ1-5	NA	CASSESKGTAQHF	TGCGCCAGCAGTGAGTCGAAGGGGACAGCCCAGCATTTT
TRBD2	TRBV18	TRBJ2-5	NA	CASSQGRAKETQYF	TGTGCCAGCTCACAGGGGAGGGCTAAAGAGACCCAGTACTTC
NA	TRBV20-1	TRBJ2-1	few	CSALRDEQFF	TGCAGTGCTCTCCGGGATGAGCAGTTCTTC
NA	TRBV7-6	TRBJ1-4	NA	CASSPAGAKGEKLFF	TGTGCCAGCAGCCCCGCAGGGGCAAAGGGTGAAAAACTGTTTTTT
NA	TRBV7-8	TRBJ1-1	few	CASSLDSRNTEAFF	TGTGCCAGCAGCTTAGACTCGAGGAACACTGAAGCTTTCTTT